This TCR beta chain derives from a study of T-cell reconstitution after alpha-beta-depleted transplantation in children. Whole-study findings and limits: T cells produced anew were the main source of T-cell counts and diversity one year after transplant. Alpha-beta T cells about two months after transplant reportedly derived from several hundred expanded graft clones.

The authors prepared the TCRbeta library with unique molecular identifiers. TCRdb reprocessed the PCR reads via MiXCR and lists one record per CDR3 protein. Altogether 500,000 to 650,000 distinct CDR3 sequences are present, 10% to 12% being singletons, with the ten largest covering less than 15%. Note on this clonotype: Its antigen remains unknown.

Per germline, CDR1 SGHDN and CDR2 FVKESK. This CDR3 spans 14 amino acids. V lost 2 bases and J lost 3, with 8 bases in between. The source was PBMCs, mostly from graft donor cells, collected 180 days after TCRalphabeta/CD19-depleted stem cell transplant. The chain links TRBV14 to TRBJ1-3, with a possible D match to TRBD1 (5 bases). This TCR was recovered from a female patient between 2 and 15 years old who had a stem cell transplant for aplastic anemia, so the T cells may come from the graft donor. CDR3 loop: CASSQRGSGNTIYF. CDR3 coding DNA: TGTGCCAGCAGCCAAAGGGGAAGTGGAAACACCATATATTTT. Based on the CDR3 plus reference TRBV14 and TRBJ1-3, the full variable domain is EAGVTQFPSHSVIEKGQTVTLRCDPISGHDNLYWYRRVMGKEIKFLLHFVKESKQDESGMPNNRFLAERTGGTYSTLKVQPAELEDSGVYFCASSQRGSGNTIYFGEGSWLTVV.